Each of the 20 T cell receptor beta chains below was sequenced from the same sample in a study of T cells in Graves' hyperthyroidism and ophthalmopathy. TCR beta CDR3 regions were amplified from RNA. During a first-round RT-PCR of the TCR CDR3, the HTBI primer set was used. TCRdb processed the multiplex PCR reads anew with MiXCR; each CDR3 protein has one entry. This table holds more than 550,000 distinct CDR3 sequences, around 19% found once. The sequenced sample was blood. These receptors came from a woman aged 50 to 65 with Graves' hyperthyroidism that later progressed to Graves' ophthalmopathy.

The chain combines TRBV10-3 with TRBJ1-5, with D hard to call. The CDR3 spans 15 residues. With 5 bases removed from V and 0 bases from J, the gap between germline ends came to 11 bases. CDR1 and CDR2 (germline): ENHRY, SYGVKD. The CDR3 spells CAISRGGDSNQPQHF. In DNA form, the CDR3 reads TGTGCCATCAGTCGTGGCGGAGATAGCAATCAGCCCCAGCATTTT.

A few counts support this clonotype. The chain couples TRBV29-1 to TRBJ2-7, with D perhaps TRBD1 (6 bases). V lost 4 bases to trimming and J lost 2 bases, with 18 bases between them. The CDR3 totals 15 residues. Looked up from germline, CDR1 is SQVTM and CDR2 is ANQGSEA. CDR3 DNA sequence: TGCAGCGTTGTGGGGATGGACAGAGTAGCCTACGAGCAGTACTTC. Its translation: CSVVGMDRVAYEQYF.

This clonotype was counted a few times. The V call is TRBV12-3 or TRBV12-4, the J call TRBJ1-1; D possibly corresponds to TRBD1 (5 bases). Trimming took 6 bases from V and 10 from J, leaving 12 bases between them. The length of the CDR3 is 11 residues. The CDR3 spells CASSRGVVAFF. In DNA form, the CDR3 reads TGTGCCAGCAGCCGAGGGGTGGTAGCTTTCTTT.

J is TRBJ2-2 and V is TRBV24-1; D not certain. With 10 bases removed from V and 3 bases from J, the gap between germline ends came to 14 bases. The CDR3 length is 14 residues. Germline V CDR1 and CDR2: KGHDR, SFDVKD. CDR3 sequence: CATRANLDTGELFF. For the CDR3, the DNA is TGTGCCACTCGGGCAAATTTGGACACCGGGGAGCTGTTTTTT.

In its sample, this clonotype was seen a few times. The chain recombines TRBV9 with TRBJ1-1, with unresolved D. Per the germline V gene, CDR1 is SGDLS and CDR2 is YYNGEE. The CDR3 contains 14 residues. The V and J ends lost 3 bases and 6 bases respectively, with 15 bases between them. CDR3 in DNA: TGTGCCAGCAGCGCTTCGGGCCTTCTGGCTGAAGCTTTCTTT. It translates to CASSASGLLAEAFF.

CDR3 amino acids: CATTPGTPMNTEAFF. In DNA form, the CDR3 reads TGTGCCACCACCCCCGGGACTCCCATGAACACTGAAGCTTTCTTT. V usage is TRBV19 and J usage is TRBJ1-1, with TRBD1 as a possible D gene (5 bases). Germline CDR1 is LNHDA and CDR2 is SQIVND (reference sequence). The CDR3 contains 15 residues. The V gene lost 10 bases and the J gene lost 0 bases, with 18 bases spanning the gap.

This clonotype was observed a few times. The chain links TRBV3-1 to TRBJ2-1; 10 nucleotides align to TRBD2. Unmatched junction bases numbered 9, after V lost 0 bases and J lost 10 bases. This CDR3 contains 16 residues. Germline V gene data show CDR1 as LGHDT and CDR2 as YNNKEL (reference sequence). The CDR3, as DNA: TGTGCCAGCAGCCAAGATTCTAGCGGGGGTGTCGGGGAGCAGTTCTTC. This encodes CASSQDSSGGVGEQFF.

This clonotype was counted between two and nine times. The rearrangement uses TRBV5-5 and TRBJ1-1, with a weak D call TRBD1 (5 bases). Trimming removed 0 bases from V and 4 bases from J, with 16 bases in between. CDR3 length: 16 residues. Germline V CDR1 and CDR2: SGHKS, YYEKEE (reference sequence). The CDR3 loop reads CASSLAQGGRRTEAFF. The CDR3 coding sequence is TGTGCCAGCAGCTTGGCGCAGGGAGGTCGGCGCACTGAAGCTTTCTTT.

This clonotype was counted many times. The V gene is TRBV3-1, the J gene TRBJ2-1; TRBD2 is a possible D gene (5 bases). V gave up 4 bases and J gave up 4 bases, with 8 bases separating them. The germline gives CDR1 LGHDT, CDR2 YNNKEL (reference sequence). The CDR3 has 13 amino acids. The CDR3 nucleotides are TGTGCCAGCAGCCCAAGGACTTACAATGAGCAGTTCTTC. Amino acid sequence: CASSPRTYNEQFF.

This clonotype was detected a few times. The rearrangement links TRBV11-3 to TRBJ2-2, with D hard to call. This CDR3 is built from 18 residues. The germline gives CDR1 SGHNT, CDR2 YENEEA. V was clipped by 4 bases and J by 0 bases, with 18 bases between them. The CDR3 region is CASSSISQDGPNTGELFF. The CDR3, as DNA: TGTGCCAGCAGCTCCATTTCCCAAGACGGTCCGAACACCGGGGAGCTGTTTTTT. Full variable domain (outside the CDR3, taken from reference TRBV11-3 and TRBJ2-2): EAGVVQSPRYKIIEKKQPVAFWCNPISGHNTLYWYLQNLGQGPELLIRYENEEAVDDSQLPKDRFSAERLKGVDSTLKIQPAELGDSAVYLCASSSISQDGPNTGELFFGEGSRLTVL.

In its sample, this clonotype was seen many times. This chain joins TRBV12-3 or TRBV12-4 and TRBJ1-2, with D unresolved. The V end lost 1 base, the J end lost 3 bases, and 6 bases lay between the germline ends. CDR3 length equals 13 residues. CDR3 in amino acids: CASSLGSHYGYTF. The CDR3 DNA sequence: TGTGCCAGCAGTTTAGGGAGTCACTATGGCTACACCTTC.

This CDR3 reads CSVEELGFYGYTF. Here the CDR3 DNA reads TGCAGCGTTGAAGAGTTAGGGTTCTATGGCTACACCTTC. The chain employs TRBV29-1 and TRBJ1-2; D is unclear. With 0 bases removed from V and 4 bases from J, the gap between germline ends came to 9 bases. The germline gives CDR1 SQVTM, CDR2 ANQGSEA. The CDR3 is 13 amino acids.

In this sample, this clonotype turned up many times. The gene calls are TRBV30 and TRBJ2-4, with 8 bases identical to TRBD2. Germline CDR1 is GTSNPN and CDR2 is SVGIG (reference sequence). V shed 2 bases, J shed 3 bases, and the junction held 6 bases outside the gene matches. The CDR3 contains 15 residues. The DNA of the CDR3 is TGTGCCTGGAGTCGTGATAGCGGGGTCAAAAACATTCAGTACTTC. Its protein is CAWSRDSGVKNIQYF.

In its sample, this clonotype was seen a few times. V is TRBV5-1 and J is TRBJ1-4; maybe TRBD1 (6 bases). The CDR3 consists of 16 residues. Germline assignment: CDR1 SGHRS and CDR2 YFSETQ. Trimming shortened V by 3 bases and J by 8 bases, and 20 bases separated the two germline ends. CDR3 nucleotides: TGCGCCAGCAGCTCGGAATCCGGGACACTGGACGAAAAACTGTTTTTT. It yields the protein CASSSESGTLDEKLFF.

The chain has TRBV2 and TRBJ2-6; D perhaps matches TRBD2 (6 bases). Germline values: CDR1 SNHLY, CDR2 FYNNEI. The CDR3 loop spans 15 amino acids. The germline V and J ends were trimmed by 7 bases and 0 bases, with 10 bases remaining between them. The CDR3 is CASKRVVSGANVLTF. CDR3 DNA: TGTGCCAGCAAGCGGGTTGTCTCTGGGGCCAACGTCCTGACTTTC.

The chain recombines TRBV7-2 with TRBJ1-3; D perhaps matches TRBD1 (5 bases). Germline V gives CDR1 SGHTA, CDR2 FQGNSA. This CDR3 comprises 15 residues. V lost 6 bases, J lost 2 bases, and 14 bases lay in between. CDR3 loop: CASRSPGVPGNTIYF. The CDR3 region has the DNA TGTGCCAGCAGATCCCCGGGGGTACCTGGAAACACCATATATTTT.

This clonotype was recorded many times. The V and J genes are TRBV7-9 and TRBJ2-1; 9 bases are shared with TRBD1. The CDR3 is 15 residues long. CDR1 is SEHNR, CDR2 FQNEAQ, per germline (reference sequence). V lost 6 bases to trimming and J lost 6 bases; unmatched junction nucleotides: 9. The CDR3 nucleotides read TGTGCCAGCAGTTACAGACAGGGGGGGATCAATGAGCAGTTCTTC. Its protein product is CASSYRQGGINEQFF.

The chain links TRBV6-1 to TRBJ1-2, with D possibly TRBD1 on 5 matching bases. CDR1 MNHNS and CDR2 SASEGT come from the germline V gene. The V and J ends lost 10 bases and 4 bases respectively, with 16 bases between them. The length of the CDR3 is 13 residues. The DNA for the CDR3 is TGTGCCATCCTACTGGGACCGATCTATGGCTACACCTTC. This sequence encodes CAILLGPIYGYTF.

The rearrangement links TRBV13 to TRBJ2-5; TRBD2 matches 9 bases. V dropped 5 bases and J dropped 5; count of bases not matched to a gene: 12. Germline-derived CDR1 and CDR2 are PRHDT and FYEKMQ (reference sequence). The CDR3 is 16 residues long. In nucleotides, the CDR3 is TGTGCCAGCAGCCCCCTGGGAGCTAGCGGGGAGGAGACCCAGTACTTC. Its translation is CASSPLGASGEETQYF.

This clonotype has at least ten counts. Here the CDR3 DNA reads TGTGCCAGCTCGGACAGGGGGTTCTCCTACGAGCAGTACTTC. Its protein is CASSDRGFSYEQYF. The rearrangement joins TRBV6-1 to TRBJ2-7; the match to TRBD1 covers 10 bases. Germline CDR1 MNHNS, CDR2 SASEGT. The CDR3 covers 14 residues. J gave up 0 bases and V 8 bases, and 4 bases lay outside the gene matches.